The 25 T cell receptor beta chains below all came from one sample that was sequenced in a study of tumor-infiltrating lymphocytes in localized non-small cell lung cancer. The assay was immunoSEQ multiplex PCR, and TCRdb's table has in-frame clones only and misses some. The table records 12,000 or so clones, around 84% of them present only once. What was sequenced was lung tumor tissue. The receptors here all came from a human donor with non-small cell lung cancer.

V gene TRBV28 combines with J gene TRBJ2-7; 7 bases match TRBD1. Losses at the gene ends were 3 bases for V and 2 bases for J; bases not matched to a gene: 7. CDR3 size: 15 residues. Per germline, CDR1 MDHEN and CDR2 SYDVKM. In DNA, the CDR3 is TGTGCCAGCAGTTTCCGCGACAGGGAGCCCTACGAGCAGTACTTC. Its protein product is CASSFRDREPYEQYF.

V usage is TRBV30 and J usage is TRBJ2-1; 10 nucleotides agree with TRBD2. Germline V lookup: CDR1 GTSNPN, CDR2 SVGIG (reference sequence). J lost 0 bases, V lost 2 bases, and 16 bases had no gene match. The CDR3 consists of 20 residues. The CDR3 is CAWSLPLHSGGLSSYNEQFF. The CDR3 coding sequence is TGTGCCTGGAGTCTACCCTTACATAGCGGGGGGCTAAGCTCCTACAATGAGCAGTTCTTC.

This clone has a handful of counts. The V call is TRBV6-5, the J call TRBJ1-2, with D maybe TRBD1 (6 bases). CDR3 length: 14 amino acids. V was shortened by 7 bases and J by 5 bases, with 17 bases between the two germline ends. Germline assignment: CDR1 MNHEY and CDR2 SVGAGI. CDR3 region: CASTEGGTRYGYTF. CDR3 bases: TGTGCCAGCACCGAGGGGGGGACTCGATATGGCTACACCTTC.

This chain links TRBV15 with TRBJ2-7, with 7 bases fitting TRBD2. This CDR3 has 16 residues. V gave up 1 base and J gave up 4 bases; unmatched junction bases: 10. Germline V lookup: CDR1 LNHNV, CDR2 YYDKDF (reference sequence). The CDR3 DNA reads as TGTGCCACCAGCAGAGTTAGGGCGGGGGAAGCTTACGAGCAGTACTTC. The encoded protein is CATSRVRAGEAYEQYF.

The chain uses TRBV10-2 and TRBJ2-3; D is unresolved. CDR1 and CDR2 (germline): WSHSY, SAAADI. V lost 8 bases, J lost 0 bases, and 3 bases lay in between. The CDR3 is made up of 11 amino acids. DNA for the CDR3: TGCGCCAGCGGGAGCACAGATACGCAGTATTTT. Protein product: CASGSTDTQYF.

The chain joins TRBV30 to TRBJ2-2, with a weak D call TRBD1 (5 bases). Trimming took 0 bases from V and 1 from J, leaving 6 bases between them. Per germline, CDR1 GTSNPN and CDR2 SVGIG (reference sequence). The CDR3 sequence is 14 residues long. CDR3 protein: CAWSVDMNTGELFF. In DNA form, the CDR3 reads TGTGCCTGGAGTGTGGACATGAACACCGGGGAGCTGTTTTTT.

The chain links TRBV7-2 to TRBJ2-1; 14 positions match TRBD2. Germline lookup yields CDR1 SGHTA and CDR2 FQGNSA. V shed 3 bases, J shed 7 bases, and the junction held 5 bases outside the gene matches. This CDR3 comprises 16 residues. The CDR3 nucleotides read TGTGCCAGCAGCTTTTCGGGACTAGCGGGGGCTAATGAGCAGTTCTTC. Translation: CASSFSGLAGANEQFF. The full variable domain, its missing parts supplied by reference TRBV7-2 and TRBJ2-1, is GAGVSQSPSNKVTEKGKDVELRCDPISGHTALYWYRQSLGQGLEFLIYFQGNSAPDKSGLPSDRFSAERTGGSVSTLTIQRTQQEDSAVYLCASSFSGLAGANEQFFGPGTRLTVL.

This clone was detected only once. This chain joins TRBV5-1 and TRBJ1-3; no clear D. CDR1 and CDR2 (germline): SGHRS, YFSETQ. The CDR3 sequence is 13 residues long. The V end lost 5 bases, the J end lost 1 base, and 7 bases lay between the germline ends. Written as DNA, the CDR3 is TGCGCCAGCAGAAAAGAATCTGGAAACACCATATATTTT. Translating it yields CASRKESGNTIYF.

This chain connects TRBV7-2 to TRBJ2-1; D gene unclear. The V gene's germline CDR1 is SGHTA and CDR2 FQGNSA. V was shortened by 0 bases and J by 5 bases, with 5 bases between the two germline ends. The CDR3 runs to 13 residues. Here the CDR3 reads CASSLAYNNEQFF. CDR3 DNA sequence: TGTGCCAGCAGCTTAGCCTACAACAATGAGCAGTTCTTC.

This clone showed up just once. The chain recombines TRBV7-2 with TRBJ2-7; the match to TRBD2 covers 11 bases. Germline CDR1 and CDR2: SGHTA and FQGNSA. The CDR3 length is 14 residues. The trim removed 4 bases at V and 9 bases at J, leaving 8 bases unmatched. The CDR3 DNA is TGTGCCAGCAGCTCGCTAGCGGGAGGTGTAGGGCAGTACTTC. This encodes CASSSLAGGVGQYF. The complete variable domain, with remaining parts taken from reference TRBV7-2 and TRBJ2-7, reads GAGVSQSPSNKVTEKGKDVELRCDPISGHTALYWYRQSLGQGLEFLIYFQGNSAPDKSGLPSDRFSAERTGGSVSTLTIQRTQQEDSAVYLCASSSLAGGVGQYFGPGTRLTVT.

The chain employs TRBV7-8 and TRBJ2-7; D tentatively reads TRBD1 or TRBD2 (5 bases each). The germline gives CDR1 SGHVS, CDR2 FQNEAQ. The CDR3 has 15 residues. Trimming pared 5 bases from V and 7 bases from J, leaving 21 bases between. CDR3 nucleotide sequence: TGTGCCAGCAGCCCCTCCATGGGGACCTCCAGGGAGCAGTACTTC. This sequence encodes CASSPSMGTSREQYF. The whole variable domain, remainder taken from reference TRBV7-8 and TRBJ2-7, is GAGVSQSPRYKVAKRGQDVALRCDPISGHVSLFWYQQALGQGPEFLTYFQNEAQLDKSGLPSDRFFAERPEGSVSTLKIQRTQQEDSAVYLCASSPSMGTSREQYFGPGTRLTVT.

The chain combines TRBV18 with TRBJ2-6; D is possibly TRBD1 (6 bases). Trimming stripped 4 bases from V and 1 base from J, with 8 bases between. This CDR3 contains 15 residues. CDR1 KGHSH and CDR2 LQKENI come from the germline V gene. Here the CDR3 reads CASSLRGSGANVLTF. The CDR3 DNA follows: TGTGCCAGCTCACTCAGGGGATCTGGGGCCAACGTCCTGACTTTC.

J is TRBJ2-2 and V is TRBV9, with TRBD2 matching 11 bases. Germline CDR1 SGDLS, CDR2 YYNGEE. This CDR3 is built from 17 residues. Germline trimming cut 4 bases from V and 7 bases from J; bases unmatched to any gene: 12. CDR3 protein: CASSPSGSGGGSGELFF. CDR3 sequence (DNA): TGTGCCAGCAGCCCCTCCGGTAGCGGGGGGGGGAGCGGGGAGCTGTTTTTT.

The chain recombines TRBV5-1 with TRBJ2-7; D perhaps matches TRBD2 (5 bases). Trimming cost V 1 base and J 7 bases, with 12 bases left between them. The length of the CDR3 is 13 residues. CDR1 is SGHRS, CDR2 YFSETQ, per germline. The CDR3 is CASSLLGVAEQYF. For the CDR3, the DNA is TGCGCCAGCAGCTTGCTGGGTGTAGCGGAGCAGTACTTC.

V gene TRBV6-6 combines with J gene TRBJ1-4; a weak D match, TRBD1 (5 bases). Looked up from germline, CDR1 is MNHNY and CDR2 is SVGAGI (reference sequence). The ends were cut back, 8 bases at V and 3 bases at J, with 16 bases in the middle. CDR3 length: 15 amino acids. In DNA, the CDR3 is TGTGCCAGCGGCCTCGGTGGGGCGGCTAATGAAAAACTGTTTTTT. This translates into CASGLGGAANEKLFF.

This clone was seen a handful of times. The chain has TRBV7-2 and TRBJ1-6, with D uncertain. Germline-derived CDR1 and CDR2 are SGHTA and FQGNSA. V dropped 4 bases and J dropped 8 bases, with 21 bases sitting between them. The CDR3 is 17 residues long. In nucleotides, the CDR3 is TGTGCCAGCAGCTCACCTGGGGTACGGGCGAGAGATTCACCCCTCCACTTT. Translating gives CASSSPGVRARDSPLHF.

The chain links TRBV19 to TRBJ2-2; 7 nucleotides align to TRBD2. The V and J ends lost 7 bases and 3 bases, in that order; junction bases with no gene match: 5. The CDR3 sequence is 14 residues long. Germline V gene lookup returns CDR1 LNHDA and CDR2 SQIVND (reference sequence). CDR3 region: CASMRTRYTGELFF. CDR3 in DNA: TGTGCCAGTATGAGGACTAGATACACCGGGGAGCTGTTTTTT.

The V and J genes are TRBV6-5 and TRBJ1-5; D is unclear. The ends were cut back, 5 bases at V and 0 bases at J, with 8 bases in the middle. Germline loops: CDR1 MNHEY, CDR2 SVGAGI. This CDR3 is built from 14 residues. The CDR3 DNA is TGTGCCAGCAGTCCCTCGGGTAGCAATCAGCCCCAGCATTTT. It encodes CASSPSGSNQPQHF.

The chain carries TRBV7-2 and TRBJ2-1; D may correspond to TRBD1 or TRBD2 (5 bases each). CDR3 length: 14 residues. The V gene lost 1 base and the J gene lost 9 bases, with 13 bases spanning the gap. CDR1 is SGHTA, CDR2 FQGNSA, per germline. This CDR3 reads CASSLGALGGEQFF. CDR3 DNA sequence: TGTGCCAGCAGCTTAGGCGCGCTTGGGGGTGAGCAGTTCTTC.

CDR3 bases: TGCGCCAGCAGCTTGGATGGTAGTGACACCGGGGAGCTGTTTTTT. Protein product: CASSLDGSDTGELFF. This rearrangement joins TRBV5-1 to TRBJ2-2, with D uncertain. This CDR3 is built from 15 residues. The germline CDR1 and CDR2 sequences are SGHRS and YFSETQ. V was pared by 0 bases and J by 3 bases, with 9 bases between.

V is TRBV29-1 and J is TRBJ1-3, with unresolved D. With 4 bases removed from V and 0 bases from J, the gap between germline ends came to 7 bases. CDR1 SQVTM and CDR2 ANQGSEA come from the germline V gene. This CDR3 spans 13 amino acids. In DNA form, the CDR3 reads TGCAGCGTTGCTACGGCCTCTGGAAACACCATATATTTT. Protein: CSVATASGNTIYF.

V usage is TRBV29-1 and J usage is TRBJ1-2; no clear D. The V end was cut by 1 base, the J end by 0 bases, with 6 bases between. The germline CDR1 and CDR2 sequences are SQVTM and ANQGSEA. The CDR3 is 13 amino acids. In nucleotides, the CDR3 is TGCAGCGTTGAAGGATGGGCTAACTATGGCTACACCTTC. This encodes CSVEGWANYGYTF.

The chain links TRBV5-4 to TRBJ2-1; D is perhaps TRBD1 (5 bases). The germline CDR1 and CDR2 sequences are SGHNT and YYREEE (reference sequence). The CDR3 is 13 residues long. V lost 3 bases, J lost 3 bases, and 7 bases lay in between. CDR3 coding DNA: TGTGCCAGCAGCTCTACAGGCTACAATGAGCAGTTCTTC. Protein sequence: CASSSTGYNEQFF. Full variable domain (outside the CDR3, taken from reference TRBV5-4 and TRBJ2-1): ETGVTQSPTHLIKTRGQQVTLRCSSQSGHNTVSWYQQALGQGPQFIFQYYREEENGRGNFPPRFSGLQFPNYSSELNVNALELDDSALYLCASSSTGYNEQFFGPGTRLTVL.

The chain is built from TRBV20-1 and TRBJ2-3; no clear D. CDR3 size: 11 residues. Trimming pared 6 bases from V and 11 bases from J, leaving 15 bases between. Germline loops: CDR1 DFQATT, CDR2 SNEGSKA (reference sequence). The CDR3 here is CSAPTGSGQYF. For the CDR3, the DNA is TGCAGTGCACCCACCGGATCGGGGCAGTATTTT.

The rearrangement joins TRBV6-5 to TRBJ2-1; 7 positions agree with TRBD1. Trimming at V came to 6 bases and at J to 4 bases, leaving 12 bases not matched to a gene. This CDR3 contains 16 residues. Germline CDR1 is MNHEY and CDR2 is SVGAGI. The CDR3 DNA reads TGTGCCAGCAGCTACAGGGGTCAAGGTTGGTACAATGAGCAGTTCTTC. Residues: CASSYRGQGWYNEQFF.